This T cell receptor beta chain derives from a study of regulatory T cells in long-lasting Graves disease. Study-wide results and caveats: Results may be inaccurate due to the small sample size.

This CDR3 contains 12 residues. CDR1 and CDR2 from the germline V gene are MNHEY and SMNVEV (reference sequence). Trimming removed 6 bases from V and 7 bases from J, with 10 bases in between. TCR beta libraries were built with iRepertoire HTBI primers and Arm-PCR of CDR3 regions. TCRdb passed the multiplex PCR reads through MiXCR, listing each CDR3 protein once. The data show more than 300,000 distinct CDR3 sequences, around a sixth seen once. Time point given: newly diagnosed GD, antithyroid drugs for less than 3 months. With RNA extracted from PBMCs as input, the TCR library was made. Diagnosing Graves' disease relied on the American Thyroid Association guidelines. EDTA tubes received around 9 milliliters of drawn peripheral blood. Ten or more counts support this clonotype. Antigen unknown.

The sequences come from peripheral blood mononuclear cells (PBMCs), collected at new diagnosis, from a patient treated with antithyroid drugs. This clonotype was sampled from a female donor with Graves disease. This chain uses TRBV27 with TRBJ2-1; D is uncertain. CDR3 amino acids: CASRLDRNEQFF. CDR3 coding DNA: TGTGCCAGCAGACTCGACCGAAATGAGCAGTTCTTC.